The T cell receptor beta chain described here comes from a study of radiation and T cells in renal cell carcinoma. This sample's time point: blood 2 weeks post-SBRT. Treatment here: 15 Gy SBRT to primary tumor, nephrectomy 4 weeks later. The method was immunoSEQ multiplex PCR; TCRdb's version includes in-frame clones alone and lacks a portion of them. The sample lists around 75,000 clones; around 80% were seen once. This CDR3 spans 15 amino acids. Germline CDR1 is SGHTA and CDR2 is FQGNSA. Trimming at V came to 7 bases and at J to 2 bases, leaving 8 bases not matched to a gene. Sequenced material: blood, taken from a patient whose treatment included radiotherapy and nephrectomy. The sequence was obtained from a man in his 60s with renal cell carcinoma. This chain joins TRBV7-2 and TRBJ2-3; 8 bases match TRBD2. This CDR3 is CASIPGLGFTDTQYF. CDR3 in DNA: TGTGCCAGCATCCCGGGACTAGGATTCACAGATACGCAGTATTTT.